Listed below are T cell receptor beta chains from one sample, sequenced in a study of T-cell memory formation after mild COVID-19. TCRdb recomputed calls from the 5' RACE reads with MiXCR, one row per CDR3 protein. The sample includes approximately 180,000 distinct CDR3 sequences, under 20% seen only once; the top ten take about 1.9%. Sequenced material: PBMCs or a T cell subset sorted from them (not recorded which). The source of these receptors is an adult woman who had mild COVID-19 (a few samples of this study predate the infection). Cell type and time point are not known. Both conserved end residues are part of each CDR3. A D gene is named only where the DNA matches it firmly. Rows may omit the clone size; those that give it use once, few, many or a size class.

J | D | V | length | size | DNA | CDR3
TRBJ1-4 | TRBD1 | TRBV7-9 | 15 | few | TGTGCCAGCAGCCTCGAAGGCAGGGGGCCTGAAAAACTGTTTTTT | CASSLEGRGPEKLFF
TRBJ2-2 | NA | TRBV19 | 15 | NA | TGTGCCAGTAGTATAAAAGGGCTAGCGAACGGGGAGCTGTTTTTT | CASSIKGLANGELFF
TRBJ2-1 | TRBD2 | TRBV10-2 | 14 | few | TGCGCCAGCAGTACTACGGGGGGACCCAATGAGCAGTTCTTC | CASSTTGGPNEQFF
TRBJ2-2 | TRBD1 | TRBV14 | 15 | NA | TGTGCCAGCAGCCAAGGACAGGGTTCCACCGGGGAGCTGTTTTTT | CASSQGQGSTGELFF
TRBJ1-6 | NA | TRBV14 | 15 | few | TGTGCCAGCAGCCAAGACGGGATAGGGAATTCACCCCTCCACTTT | CASSQDGIGNSPLHF
TRBJ1-2 | NA | TRBV12-3/TRBV12-4 | 11 | few | TGTGCCAGCAGAGATCGGGGTGGCTACACCTTC | CASRDRGGYTF
TRBJ2-2 | NA | TRBV9 | 16 | NA | TGTGCCAGCAGCGTAGAAGTACTCCTGAACACCGGGGAGCTGTTTTTT | CASSVEVLLNTGELFF
TRBJ2-7 | NA | TRBV3-1 | 12 | NA | TGTGCCAGCAGCCATACATCTGGGGAGCAGTACTTC | CASSHTSGEQYF
TRBJ1-2 | NA | TRBV4-2 | 14 | NA | TGTGCCAGCAGCCAAGTTACGGAGAGAGGCGGCTACACCTTC | CASSQVTERGGYTF
TRBJ2-1 | TRBD1 | TRBV7-2 | 13 | NA | TGTGCCAGCAGCTGGGACAGCTCCTCCGGGCAGTTCTTC | CASSWDSSSGQFF
TRBJ1-1 | NA | TRBV5-1 | 13 | few | TGCGCCAGCAGGACAGGCGGGACCACTGAAGCTTTCTTT | CASRTGGTTEAFF
TRBJ2-7 | NA | TRBV12-3/TRBV12-4 | 18 | NA | TGTGCCAGCAGTCCCGGACAGGCCGGGATCGGGGGAGCCTACGAGCAGTACTTC | CASSPGQAGIGGAYEQYF
TRBJ2-3 | NA | TRBV10-3 | 16 | NA | TGTGCCATCAGTGACACCACAGGGACTAGCACAGATACGCAGTATTTT | CAISDTTGTSTDTQYF
TRBJ2-7 | NA | TRBV20-1 | 14 | NA | TGCAGTGCTAGAGCGACAACTCTTACAAGTGAGCAGTACTTC | CSARATTLTSEQYF
TRBJ2-4 | TRBD2 | TRBV29-1 | 16 | few | TGCAGCGTTCGCCAGGGACTAGCGGGCACCAAAAACATTCAGTACTTC | CSVRQGLAGTKNIQYF
TRBJ1-1 | NA | TRBV2 | 13 | NA | TGTGCCAGCAGTGAACTCAGGAACACTGAAGCTTTCTTT | CASSELRNTEAFF
TRBJ1-5 | NA | TRBV7-6 | 15 | few | TGTGCCAGCAGCTTAGAAGGGGAGAGAGATCAGCCCCAGCATTTT | CASSLEGERDQPQHF
TRBJ2-7 | NA | TRBV3-1 | 12 | many | TGTGCCAGCAGCCGCAGGGACCGCGAGCAGTACTTC | CASSRRDREQYF
TRBJ2-1 | NA | TRBV7-2 | 11 | many | TGTGCCAGCAGCTTATTGCATGAGCAGTTCTTC | CASSLLHEQFF
TRBJ2-5 | TRBD2 | TRBV5-1 | 16 | NA | TGCGCCAGCAGCCCGGGACTAGCGGGGTTTGTGGAGACCCAGTACTTC | CASSPGLAGFVETQYF
TRBJ1-1 | NA | TRBV3-1 | 16 | NA | TGTGCCAGCAGCCCACGAAGGGGATTTGGGAACACTGAAGCTTTCTTT | CASSPRRGFGNTEAFF
TRBJ2-1 | NA | TRBV30 | 15 | NA | TGTGCCTGGAAGCGGGCGACAGGGAGGATCACTGAGCAGTTCTTC | CAWKRATGRITEQFF
TRBJ1-1 | NA | TRBV9 | 13 | few | TGTGCCAGCAGCGCACGTGGGGAAGTTGAAGCTTTCTTT | CASSARGEVEAFF
TRBJ2-7 | TRBD1 | TRBV7-9 | 12 | few | TGTGCCAGCAGCCCCGGGACAGACGAGCAGTACTTC | CASSPGTDEQYF
TRBJ1-6 | TRBD1 | TRBV6-6 | 15 | few | TGTGCCAGCAGTTACTCCGGGACAGGGGGCTCACCCCTCCACTTT | CASSYSGTGGSPLHF
TRBJ2-3 | NA | TRBV5-1 | 14 | NA | TGCGCCAGCAGCTTGAGACAGGAGGTAGATACGCAGTATTTT | CASSLRQEVDTQYF
TRBJ1-4 | NA | TRBV7-9 | 14 | NA | TGTGCCAGCAGCCCGGGACGGGAGAATGAAAAACTGTTTTTT | CASSPGRENEKLFF
TRBJ2-6 | NA | TRBV5-5 | 17 | NA | TGTGCCAGCAGCTTGTTCGTCGGTCGTTCTGGGGCCAACGTCCTGACTTTC | CASSLFVGRSGANVLTF
TRBJ2-2 | NA | TRBV12-3/TRBV12-4 | 13 | NA | TGTGCCAGCAGGGGGCCGAACACCGGGGAGCTGTTTTTT | CASRGPNTGELFF
TRBJ1-6 | TRBD1 | TRBV5-1 | 16 | few | TGCGCCAGCAGCTTACAGGGGGCGGACTATAATTCACCCCTCCACTTT | CASSLQGADYNSPLHF
TRBJ2-4 | NA | TRBV7-2 | 18 | few | TGTGCCAGCAGCTTAGGTCTGTCAACGGGAGTAGCCAAAAACATTCAGTACTTC | CASSLGLSTGVAKNIQYF
TRBJ2-1 | TRBD2 | TRBV7-2 | 15 | few | TGTGTCAGCAGCTTAGCGCGGACTAGCGGGTCCTCGGAGTTCTTC | CVSSLARTSGSSEFF
TRBJ2-3 | TRBD2 | TRBV27 | 16 | NA | TGTGCCAGCAGTTCGGGACTAGCGGGGGGTCAAAATACGCAGTATTTT | CASSSGLAGGQNTQYF